This T cell receptor beta chain was profiled in a study of early T cells in non-severe SARS-CoV-2 infection. In this sample, this clonotype turned up many times. TCRdb re-called the 5' RACE reads with MiXCR, one entry per CDR3 protein. The top ten hold less than 14% of the sample, which has some 29,000 distinct CDR3 sequences, about 5.5% seen once. The ends were cut back, 5 bases at V and 0 bases at J, with 12 bases in the middle. The CDR3 extends over 15 amino acids. CDR1 and CDR2 (germline): SGHAT, FQNNGV. The sequence was obtained from an adult who was a healthcare worker with PCR-confirmed SARS-CoV-2 infection or an uninfected control (not recorded which). The chain combines TRBV11-2 with TRBJ2-3; a weak D match, TRBD1 (6 bases). The sample consisted of whole blood. Here the CDR3 reads CASSTGQTSTDTQYF. DNA for the CDR3: TGTGCCAGCAGCACCGGACAGACTAGCACAGATACGCAGTATTTT.